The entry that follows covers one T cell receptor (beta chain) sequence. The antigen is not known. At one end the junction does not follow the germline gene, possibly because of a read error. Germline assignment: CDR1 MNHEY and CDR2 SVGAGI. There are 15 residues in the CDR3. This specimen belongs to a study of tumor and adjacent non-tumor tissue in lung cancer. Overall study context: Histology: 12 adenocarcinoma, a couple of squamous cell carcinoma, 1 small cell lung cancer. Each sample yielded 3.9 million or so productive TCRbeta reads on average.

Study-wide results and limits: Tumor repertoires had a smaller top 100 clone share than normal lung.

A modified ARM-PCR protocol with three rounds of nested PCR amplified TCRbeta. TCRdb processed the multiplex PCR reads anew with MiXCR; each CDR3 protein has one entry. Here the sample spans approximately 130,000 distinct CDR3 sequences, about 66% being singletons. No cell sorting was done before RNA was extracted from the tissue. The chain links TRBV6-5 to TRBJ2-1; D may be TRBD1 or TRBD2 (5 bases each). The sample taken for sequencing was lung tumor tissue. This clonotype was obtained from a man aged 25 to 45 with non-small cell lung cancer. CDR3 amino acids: CTSSSLSSPGSEQFF. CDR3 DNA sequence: TGTACCAGCAGTAGCCTCAGTTCCCCAGGGAGTGAGCAGTTCTTC.